Shown below are 18 T cell receptor beta chains from a single sample sequenced in a study of T cells in Graves' hyperthyroidism and ophthalmopathy. Amplified TCR beta CDR3 regions came from RNA transcripts. An initial round of RT-PCR targeting the TCR CDR3 relied on the HTBI primer set. MiXCR was run by TCRdb on the multiplex PCR reads, yielding one entry per CDR3 protein. This sample yields around 400,000 distinct CDR3 sequences, of which around 14% are seen a single time; 9% to 9.5% belongs to the top ten. Sequencing was done on a sample of blood. These TCRs come from a woman between 18 and 30 years old with Graves' hyperthyroidism.

For this clonotype: This may be a read error: a much more frequent sequence differs by one nucleotide. V is TRBV9 and J is TRBJ2-5, with D perhaps TRBD1 (6 bases). CDR3 size: 15 residues. Germline assignment: CDR1 SGDLS and CDR2 YYNGEE. V lost 6 bases and J 3 bases, leaving 18 bases between the germline ends. The DNA of the CDR3 is TGTGCCAGCAACAAGGACAGTCTAGGCGAAGAGACCCAGTACTTC. Translated, it gives CASNKDSLGEETQYF.

Ten or more counts support this clonotype. The genes are TRBV7-2 and TRBJ2-7; D not resolved. The CDR3 sequence is 13 residues long. The germline V gene has CDR1 SGHTA and CDR2 FQGNSA. The V end was cut by 3 bases, the J end by 2 bases, with 8 bases between. The CDR3 nucleotides read TGTGCCAGCAGCTTCTCCGGAACCTACGAGCAGTACTTC. This sequence encodes CASSFSGTYEQYF.

This clonotype was seen many times. This chain links TRBV28 with TRBJ1-2; perhaps TRBD1 as D (6 bases). The length of the CDR3 is 12 residues. Between the trimmed V and J ends, which lost 6 bases and 8 bases, there was a span of 13 bases. From germline, CDR1 is MDHEN and CDR2 SYDVKM. In nucleotides, the CDR3 is TGTGCCAGCAGGTTGCAGGGGTACGGCTACACCTTC. It translates to CASRLQGYGYTF.

In its sample, this clonotype was seen once. The chain is built from TRBV28 and TRBJ2-7; TRBD2 might be the D (7 bases). Germline values: CDR1 MDHEN, CDR2 SYDVKM. V gave up 3 bases and J gave up 5 bases, with 11 bases separating them. This CDR3 has 13 residues. The CDR3 DNA reads TGTGCCAGCAGTTTTGAGGGGGGGAACGAGCAGTACTTC. It is translated as CASSFEGGNEQYF.

This chain connects TRBV5-4 to TRBJ1-2, with a tentative D call TRBD1 (5 bases). V lost 4 bases and J 0 bases, leaving 10 bases between the germline ends. This CDR3 spans 14 amino acids. Germline lookup yields CDR1 SGHNT and CDR2 YYREEE (reference sequence). The CDR3 protein is CASSPDNSNYGYTF. As DNA, the CDR3 is TGTGCCAGCAGCCCGGACAACTCTAACTATGGCTACACCTTC.

This clonotype was observed at least ten times. The chain links TRBV3-1 to TRBJ2-3; perhaps TRBD2 as D (5 bases). There are 12 residues in the CDR3. Germline assignment: CDR1 LGHDT and CDR2 YNNKEL (reference sequence). V was shortened by 6 bases and J by 7 bases, with 11 bases between the two germline ends. CDR3 residues: CASSSEGYTQYF. CDR3 DNA sequence: TGTGCCAGCAGTTCCGAGGGATATACGCAGTATTTT.

This clonotype was recorded at least ten times. J is TRBJ2-5 and V is TRBV29-1; D is possibly TRBD1 (6 bases). Trimming took 7 bases from V and 2 from J, leaving 14 bases between them. Germline lookup yields CDR1 SQVTM and CDR2 ANQGSEA. This CDR3 is 13 amino acids long. The CDR3 nucleotides read TGCAGCGCGTCAGGGGACGTACAAGAGACCCAGTACTTC. It specifies CSASGDVQETQYF. Looking up the rest from reference TRBV29-1 and TRBJ2-5 gives the full variable domain: SAVISQKPSRDICQRGTSLTIQCQVDSQVTMMFWYRQQPGQSLTLIATANQGSEATYESGFVIDKFPISRPNLTFSTLTVSNMSPEDSSIYLCSASGDVQETQYFGPGTRLLVL.

The rearrangement uses TRBV20-1 and TRBJ1-2; D is perhaps TRBD1 (5 bases). V was shortened by 5 bases and J by 3 bases, with 13 bases between the two germline ends. CDR3 size: 13 residues. Germline V CDR1 and CDR2: DFQATT, SNEGSKA (reference sequence). CDR3 residues: CSARRKGHYGYTF. CDR3 nucleotide sequence: TGCAGTGCTCGACGCAAGGGGCACTATGGCTACACCTTC.

The rearrangement joins TRBV18 to TRBJ2-3, with 9 positions matching TRBD1. Germline CDR1 and CDR2: KGHSH and LQKENI. V was clipped by 3 bases and J by 9 bases; unmatched bases: 4. This CDR3 is 13 amino acids long. As DNA, the CDR3 is TGTGCCAGCTCACCGTCCGGGACAGGGACGCAGTATTTT. Translating it yields CASSPSGTGTQYF.

This clonotype was detected ten times or more. The CDR3 region is CASSGTRANNEQFF. The CDR3 coding sequence is TGTGCCAGCAGTGGAACTAGGGCAAACAATGAGCAGTTCTTC. The rearrangement links TRBV2 to TRBJ2-1; possible D gene TRBD2, 5 bases. The CDR3 is 14 amino acids. With 4 bases removed from V and 5 bases from J, the gap between germline ends came to 12 bases. Germline CDR1 SNHLY, CDR2 FYNNEI.

This clonotype was seen repeatedly, ten times or more. The chain links TRBV12-3 or TRBV12-4 to TRBJ2-1, with a weak D call TRBD1 (7 bases). The CDR3 spans 12 residues. Trimming took 7 bases from V and 10 from J, leaving 14 bases between them. This CDR3 is CASTTGAGEQFF. The CDR3 DNA follows: TGTGCCAGCACAACAGGGGCGGGGGAGCAGTTCTTC.

This clonotype was observed a handful of times. The chain couples TRBV28 to TRBJ1-2; D unresolved. The CDR3 has 12 amino acids. V lost 7 bases and J 5 bases, leaving 11 bases between the germline ends. Germline V CDR1 and CDR2: MDHEN, SYDVKM. CDR3: CASKTQEYGYTF. In DNA, the CDR3 is TGTGCCAGCAAGACGCAGGAGTATGGCTACACCTTC.

This clonotype appeared many times. V and J are TRBV7-9 and TRBJ1-1; 9 bases match TRBD1. Trimming at V came to 5 bases and at J to 4 bases, leaving 5 bases not matched to a gene. This CDR3 contains 14 residues. Germline lookup yields CDR1 SEHNR and CDR2 FQNEAQ (reference sequence). DNA for the CDR3: TGTGCCAGCAGCCTAACAGGGGGCCGCACTGAAGCTTTCTTT. Amino acid sequence: CASSLTGGRTEAFF.

The CDR3 sequence is CASSTGQGTYEQYF. In DNA, the CDR3 is TGCGCCAGCAGCACGGGACAGGGAACCTACGAGCAGTACTTC. The chain links TRBV5-1 to TRBJ2-7; 9 bases are a match to TRBD1. Germline CDR1 and CDR2: SGHRS and YFSETQ. The CDR3 covers 14 residues. With 4 bases clipped from V and 2 bases from J, the junction kept 4 bases outside the gene matches.

Many counts were recorded for this clonotype. The chain links TRBV20-1 to TRBJ1-5; weak D call: TRBD1 (5 bases). Trimming shortened V by 2 bases and J by 2 bases, and 16 bases separated the two germline ends. The CDR3 runs to 16 residues. The germline CDR1 and CDR2 sequences are DFQATT and SNEGSKA (reference sequence). The DNA for the CDR3 is TGCAGTGCTAGAATCCGGGGGGGTGGTGGCAATCAGCCCCAGCATTTT. Protein: CSARIRGGGGNQPQHF.

V gene TRBV13 combines with J gene TRBJ2-3; D is perhaps TRBD1 (5 bases). Germline lookup yields CDR1 PRHDT and CDR2 FYEKMQ (reference sequence). The CDR3 is 16 residues long. V lost 5 bases, J lost 0 bases, and 15 bases lay in between. Written as DNA, the CDR3 is TGTGCCAGCAGCCCCTACCAGGGATCGAGCACAGATACGCAGTATTTT. Translating it yields CASSPYQGSSTDTQYF.

J is TRBJ1-2 and V is TRBV3-1; possible D gene TRBD1, 6 bases. The germline V gene has CDR1 LGHDT and CDR2 YNNKEL (reference sequence). The V gene lost 2 bases and the J gene lost 2 bases, with 15 bases spanning the gap. The CDR3 covers 16 residues. CDR3 DNA sequence: TGTGCCAGCAGCCAACTAAACACGGGGACAAACTATGGCTACACCTTC. Translated: CASSQLNTGTNYGYTF.

This clonotype has a count of ten or more. This sequence joins TRBV20-1 and TRBJ2-7; D is unclear. Germline assignment: CDR1 DFQATT and CDR2 SNEGSKA (reference sequence). This CDR3 spans 14 amino acids. Trimming pared 3 bases from V and 4 bases from J, leaving 16 bases between. CDR3 sequence (DNA): TGCAGTGCTAGCGACGCTTTGCCAAGGTACGAGCAGTACTTC. It translates to CSASDALPRYEQYF.